This T cell receptor beta chain emerged from a study of CD8+ T cells in alopecia areata. Study findings and constraints: One nonresponder makes the tie between baseline CD8+ expansion and response uncertain. In scalp samples, resident alphabeta T cells of normal skin are also sequenced.

RNA extraction and reverse transcription yielded cDNA as sequencing template. Data came from immunoSEQ multiplex PCR; TCRdb stores just in-frame clones and leaves some out. This table has over 250,000 clones, 50% to 75% appearing once. Of note for this clone: Its antigen is as yet unknown.

The ends were cut back, 0 bases at V and 5 bases at J, with 9 bases in the middle. Germline assignment: CDR1 SGDLS and CDR2 YYNGEE. There are 13 residues in the CDR3. Treatment in this sample: oral pan-JAK inhibitor, 5-10 mg twice daily. The sample was CD4+ T cells sorted from blood, taken around week 53, from a patient treated with tofacitinib. This sequence was found in a human donor with alopecia areata. The chain employs TRBV9 and TRBJ2-7, with TRBD2 as a possible D gene (6 bases). This CDR3 reads CASSVGREDEQYF. The CDR3, as DNA: TGTGCCAGCAGCGTAGGAAGGGAGGACGAGCAGTACTTC. The full variable domain, its missing parts supplied by reference TRBV9 and TRBJ2-7, is DSGVTQTPKHLITATGQRVTLRCSPRSGDLSVYWYQQSLDQGLQFLIQYYNGEERAKGNILERFSAQQFPDLHSELNLSSLELGDSALYFCASSVGREDEQYFGPGTRLTVT.